This T cell receptor (beta chain) was documented in a study of blood T cell repertoires in COVID-19. Study at large: Sources were T cells, B-cell-depleted T cells, or PBMCs; the material itself was cDNA or gDNA.

Remarks on this clone: The sample has other DNA sequences that encode this CDR3 too.

Original processing methods: It was from reference gene primer amplification that nucleated cell counts were estimated. This table comes from immunoSEQ multiplex PCR, and its TCRdb copy is limited to in-frame clones, with some not included. V and J calls and clone size are those listed in that table; D and trimming were worked out from the DNA. The sample shows about 110,000 clones, approximately 88% of them seen only once. Trimming removed 3 bases at V and 1 base at J, with 9 bases between. Per the germline V gene, CDR1 is LGHNA and CDR2 is YNFKEQ. This CDR3 region has 14 residues. V usage is TRBV4-2 and J usage is TRBJ1-1, with D tentatively TRBD1 (5 bases). The sequencing input was peripheral blood. The sequence came from a human donor in a cohort sampled during active COVID-19. CDR3 amino acids: CASSQGGSNTEAFF. For the CDR3, the DNA is TGTGCCAGCAGCCAGGGGGGATCGAACACTGAAGCTTTCTTT.